A single T cell receptor (beta chain) is shown here with its context. This sample is part of a study of blood T cell repertoires in COVID-19. Study-wide background: The United States, Italy and Spain were the sources of the acute and convalescent COVID-19 samples.

CDR3 length: 16 residues. Germline V CDR1 and CDR2: DFQATT, SNEGSKA (reference sequence). The V and J ends lost 3 bases and 0 bases, in that order; junction bases with no gene match: 7. Original handling: Cell counts per sample came from amplifying reference gene primers. The method was immunoSEQ multiplex PCR; TCRdb's version includes in-frame clones alone and lacks a portion of them. V, J and clone size are those of that table, while D and trimming were read from the DNA. In the table there are about 180,000 clones, roughly 80% of which are singletons. Patients from Seattle were sampled longitudinally, starting during active infection.

The rearrangement uses TRBV20-1 and TRBJ2-1; 8 positions agree with TRBD2. The TCR comes from a woman between 70 and 85 years old with COVID-19, enrolled during active disease. Material: peripheral blood. The CDR3 protein is CSASQRLAGSYNEQFF. DNA for the CDR3: TGCAGTGCTAGTCAACGGCTAGCGGGCTCCTACAATGAGCAGTTCTTC.